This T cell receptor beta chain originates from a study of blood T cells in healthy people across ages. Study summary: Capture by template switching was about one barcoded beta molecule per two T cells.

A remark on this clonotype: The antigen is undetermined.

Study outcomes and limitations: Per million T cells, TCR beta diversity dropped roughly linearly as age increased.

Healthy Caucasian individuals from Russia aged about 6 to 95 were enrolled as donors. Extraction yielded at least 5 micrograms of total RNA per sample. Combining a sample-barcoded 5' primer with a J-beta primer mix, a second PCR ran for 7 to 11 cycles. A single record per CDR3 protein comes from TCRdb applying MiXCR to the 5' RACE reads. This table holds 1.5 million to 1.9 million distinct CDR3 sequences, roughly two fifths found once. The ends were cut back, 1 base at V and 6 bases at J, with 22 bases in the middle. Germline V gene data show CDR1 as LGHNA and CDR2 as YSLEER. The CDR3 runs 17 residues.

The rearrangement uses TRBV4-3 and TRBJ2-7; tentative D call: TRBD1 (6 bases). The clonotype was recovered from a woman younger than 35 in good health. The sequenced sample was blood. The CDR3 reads CASSQGTKGGATCEQYF. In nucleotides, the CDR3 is TGCGCCAGCAGCCAAGGTACAAAAGGGGGTGCCACCTGCGAGCAGTACTTC.